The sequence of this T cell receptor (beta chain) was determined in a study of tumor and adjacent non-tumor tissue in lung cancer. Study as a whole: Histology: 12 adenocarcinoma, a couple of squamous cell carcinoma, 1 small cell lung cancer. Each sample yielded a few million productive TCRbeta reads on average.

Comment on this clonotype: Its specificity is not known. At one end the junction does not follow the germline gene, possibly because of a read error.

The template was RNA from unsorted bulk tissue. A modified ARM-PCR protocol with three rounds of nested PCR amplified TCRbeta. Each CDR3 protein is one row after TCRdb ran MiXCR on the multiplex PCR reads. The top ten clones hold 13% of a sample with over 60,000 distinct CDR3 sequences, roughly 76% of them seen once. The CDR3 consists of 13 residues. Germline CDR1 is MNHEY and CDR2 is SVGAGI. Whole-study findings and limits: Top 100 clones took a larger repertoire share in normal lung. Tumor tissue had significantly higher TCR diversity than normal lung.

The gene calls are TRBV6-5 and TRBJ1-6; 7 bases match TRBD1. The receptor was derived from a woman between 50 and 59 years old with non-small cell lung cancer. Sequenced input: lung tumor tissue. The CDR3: CVSRGIGDSPLHF. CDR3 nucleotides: TGTGTCAGCAGGGGGATAGGGGATTCACCCCTCCACTTT.